The next 2 T cell receptor beta chains were all read from a single sample in a study of shared clonotypes between healthy human individuals. Data came from immunoSEQ multiplex PCR; TCRdb stores just in-frame clones and leaves some out. The table lists roughly 2,300,000 clones, around 90% of them singletons, with 0.3% to 0.45% in the top ten. Sequences were obtained from naive CD4+ T cells from PBMCs. The subset was: CD45RA+ positively selected. Receptors were obtained from a young man in good health. Some clones in this sample may be carry-over from other donors' samples.

This chain joins TRBV5-8 and TRBJ2-7; 8 bases line up with TRBD2. Germline V gene data show CDR1 as SGHTS and CDR2 as YDEGEE. V was clipped by 7 bases and J by 1 base; unmatched bases: 7. This CDR3 has 14 residues. The CDR3 loop reads CASQAGGGSYEQYF. CDR3 nucleotides: TGTGCCAGCCAGGCCGGGGGGGGATCCTACGAGCAGTACTTC. Full variable domain (missing parts from reference TRBV5-8 and TRBJ2-7): EAGVTQSPTHLIKTRGQQATLRCSPISGHTSVYWYQQALGLGLQFLLWYDEGEERNRGNFPPRFSGRQFPNYSSELNVNALELEDSALYLCASQAGGGSYEQYFGPGTRLTVT.

The gene calls are TRBV5-4 and TRBJ2-3; a weak D match, TRBD1 (5 bases). Germline lookup yields CDR1 SGHNT and CDR2 YYREEE (reference sequence). The CDR3 consists of 15 residues. With 4 bases removed from V and 0 bases from J, the gap between germline ends came to 12 bases. In nucleotides, the CDR3 is TGTGCCAGCAGCGTTAAGGGGCTTAGCACAGATACGCAGTATTTT. This translates into CASSVKGLSTDTQYF.